This TCR beta chain originates from a study of read filtering for tumor transcriptome and immune sequencing. Study context: 8 patients were R-ISS I, some 15 were R-ISS II, about seven were R-ISS III. IR-seq gave about 4.05 to 11 million TCR reads per sample; RNA-seq gave about 80 to 1,400.

Molecular barcoded adaptors covering alpha/delta and beta/gamma chains were used on 400 ng RNA. TCRdb passed the reads through MiXCR, listing each CDR3 protein once. The sample lists 75,000 to 95,000 distinct CDR3 sequences, roughly 21% occurring once. Study-wide findings and caveats: In IR-seq, single-read clonotypes were approximately 79% of clonotypes but about 3.5% of reads.

V shed 3 bases and J shed 3 bases, with 21 bases lying between them. The length of the CDR3 is 17 residues. Many counts were recorded for this clonotype. Its antigen remains unidentified. The clonotype comes from a donor at least 40 years old with multiple myeloma. Sequenced sample: a population of CD138-negative cells sorted from bone marrow. The rearrangement links TRBV12-3 or TRBV12-4 to TRBJ2-7, with D perhaps given as TRBD1 or TRBD2 (6 bases each). This chain's CDR3 is CASSFGGAGLMNYEQYF. In nucleotides, the CDR3 is TGTGCCAGCAGTTTTGGGGGCGCGGGACTCATGAACTACGAGCAGTACTTC.